This T cell receptor beta chain was profiled in a study of regulatory T cells in long-lasting Graves disease. The overall study: Antithyroid drug exposure in newly diagnosed Graves' patients had lasted under 3 months.

This sample's time point: newly diagnosed GD, antithyroid drugs for less than 3 months. Extracted RNA from PBMCs served as the source of the TCR library. Approximately 10-milliliter peripheral blood samples went into EDTA tubes. To make TCR beta libraries, researchers used iRepertoire HTBI primers and Arm-PCR of CDR3 regions. TCRdb re-called the multiplex PCR reads through MiXCR, storing one row per CDR3 protein. The profile shows 550,000 to 650,000 distinct CDR3 sequences, about 16% of them singletons. This clonotype has just a few counts. CDR3 size: 18 residues. Germline V gene data show CDR1 as KGHSH and CDR2 as LQKENI. V shed 4 bases and J 1 base; nucleotides not matched to a gene: 11. Another study also made use of these data, one on T cells in Graves' hyperthyroidism and ophthalmopathy. As reported in that work: HTBI primers were used for first-round RT-PCR of the TCR CDR3. Most thyroid clonotypes with frequency above 0.001 were detected in blood.

This sequence originates from a man between 18 and 35 years old with Graves disease. This chain joins TRBV18 and TRBJ2-5; 11 bases are shared with TRBD2. The sequences come from peripheral blood mononuclear cells (PBMCs), collected at new diagnosis, from a patient treated with antithyroid drugs. The CDR3 sequence: CASSLSIAGGKTQETQYF. DNA of the CDR3: TGTGCCAGCTCACTCTCCATAGCGGGAGGGAAGACCCAAGAGACCCAGTACTTC.